The source of this T cell receptor (beta chain) is a study of blood T cell repertoires in COVID-19. Study as a whole: The United States, Italy and Spain supplied acute and convalescent COVID-19 samples. From T cells, B-cell-depleted T cells, or PBMCs came the material, which was cDNA or gDNA.

J gave up 2 bases and V 1 base, and 8 bases lay outside the gene matches. The CDR3 extends over 17 amino acids. CDR1 and CDR2 from the germline V gene are LGHDT and YNNKEL (reference sequence). Repertoires were generated with immunoSEQ multiplex PCR, while TCRdb's copy carries only in-frame clones and drops some. Counted here are roughly 220,000 clones, about nine tenths occurring once; the ten biggest clones make up about 6%. This chain links TRBV3-1 (or the pseudogene TRBV3-2) with TRBJ2-7; TRBD2 matches at 10 bases. The sequencing input was peripheral blood. The source is a man older than 75 with acute or convalescent COVID-19. The CDR3 coding sequence is TGTGCCAGCAGCCAAGTATTTTCTAGCGGGAGACCCTACGAGCAGTACTTC. Translated: CASSQVFSSGRPYEQYF.